Here is one TCR beta chain with its context. The V end was cut by 5 bases, the J end by 1 base, with 14 bases between. This CDR3 region has 16 residues. CDR1 and CDR2 from the germline V gene are KGHSH and LQKENI. This record belongs to a study of control samples from healthy donors and cancer patients. TCRdb's table, derived via immunoSEQ multiplex PCR, lists solely in-frame clones and lacks some. Among about 180,000 clones, 90% to 95% were seen once, and the ten largest hold approximately 1.5%. The sample taken for sequencing was blood. J is TRBJ2-2 and V is TRBV18, with a tentative D call TRBD1 (6 bases). The clonotype comes from a man aged 25-40 years in good health. The CDR3, as DNA: TGTGCCAGCTCATCTCGGACAGCCCAGAACACCGGGGAGCTGTTTTTT. Protein product: CASSSRTAQNTGELFF.